This TCR beta chain is drawn from a study of early stage breast cancer tumors. In this sample, this clone turned up a few times. Its cognate antigen is unknown. Assay: immunoSEQ multiplex PCR; the TCRdb copy retains only in-frame clones and omits some. The sample records 20,000 to 30,000 clones, roughly 67% being singletons. This CDR3 spans 15 amino acids. Trimming pared 3 bases from V and 0 bases from J, leaving 9 bases between. Germline values: CDR1 SGHTA, CDR2 FQGNSA. General observations from the study: Commonly generated sequences made up most enriched TCRB sequences shared between patients.

The TCR comes from a person between 55 and 69 years old with breast cancer. The chain uses TRBV7-2 and TRBJ1-5; the D gene is possibly TRBD1 (5 bases). The sample taken for sequencing was breast tumor tissue. This CDR3 is CASSFQGTSNQPQHF. The CDR3 bases are TGTGCCAGCAGCTTTCAGGGAACTAGCAATCAGCCCCAGCATTTT.